The 28 T cell receptor beta chains given below trace back to one sample, sequenced in a study of cytomegalovirus exposure and HLA in healthy donors (TCRdb year 2017). Libraries came from the immunoSEQ multiplex PCR assay. For the multiplex PCR, a mixture combining 60 forward primers for TCR Vbeta segments and 13 reverse primers for TCR Jbeta segments was used. TCRdb re-hosts the immuneACCESS table, in-frame sequences only. Its copies lack some clones; in the studies checked, an unresolved V gene accounts for under half of them, and the cause for the rest is not known. Present in this sample are some 40,000 clones, less than 75% of which were seen just once. The ten largest clones add up to around 12% of the sample. Sequences were obtained from PBMCs. These TCRs come from a man between 60 and 75 years old in good health and CMV-seropositive.

CDR3: CASSPIGGSDEQYF. CDR3 sequence (DNA): TGTGCCAGCAGCCCGATCGGTGGGAGCGACGAGCAGTACTTC. The chain has TRBV14 and TRBJ2-7, with D perhaps matching TRBD2 (5 bases). CDR1 and CDR2 (germline): SGHDN, FVKESK. V lost 4 bases and J lost 5, with 15 bases in between. The CDR3 extends over 14 amino acids.

This clone appeared a single time. The chain employs TRBV18 and TRBJ1-4, with D possibly matching TRBD1 (5 bases). V was cut by 6 bases and J by 7 bases, with 18 bases left in between. CDR3 length: 15 residues. CDR1 and CDR2 from the germline V gene are KGHSH and LQKENI. The CDR3 protein is CASSPGESGLEKLFF. As DNA, the CDR3 is TGTGCCAGCTCCCCGGGGGAATCAGGCCTTGAAAAACTGTTTTTT.

V is TRBV7-2 and J is TRBJ2-7, with 14 nucleotides matching TRBD2. Germline CDR1 SGHTA, CDR2 FQGNSA. This CDR3 contains 17 residues. The junction had 11 bases not matched to a gene; V was cut back by 4 bases and J by 6 bases. The DNA for the CDR3 is TGTGCCAGCAGCTCGCCGATGACTAGCGGGAGGGCCCGCGAGCAGTACTTC. Residues: CASSSPMTSGRAREQYF.

The chain uses TRBV30 and TRBJ2-3; 10 bases agree with TRBD2. V was pared by 4 bases and J by 0 bases, with 10 bases of the junction left unmatched. Germline V lookup: CDR1 GTSNPN, CDR2 SVGIG (reference sequence). The CDR3 extends over 17 amino acids. This chain's CDR3 is CAWTGRAGGLSTDTQYF. CDR3 bases: TGTGCCTGGACCGGACGAGCGGGAGGGCTGAGCACAGATACGCAGTATTTT.

CDR3 sequence reads: CASSFRQGARETQYF. CDR3 DNA: TGTGCCAGCAGCTTTCGTCAGGGGGCGAGAGAGACCCAGTACTTC. The J gene is TRBJ2-5, the V gene TRBV7-9, with 8 nucleotides matching TRBD1. The germline V gene encodes CDR1 SEHNR and CDR2 FQNEAQ (reference sequence). Trimming cost V 3 bases and J 4 bases; bases outside gene matches: 7. This CDR3 has 15 amino acids.

The chain has TRBV19 and TRBJ1-2; D is uncertain. V lost 6 bases and J lost 0, with 8 bases in between. Per the germline V gene, CDR1 is LNHDA and CDR2 is SQIVND (reference sequence). The length of the CDR3 is 13 residues. CDR3 nucleotides: TGTGCCAGTAGGATGGCGGCTAACTATGGCTACACCTTC. This sequence encodes CASRMAANYGYTF.

This clone occurred once. The gene calls are TRBV12-5 and TRBJ1-1; possible D gene TRBD1, 6 bases. The CDR3 is 13 residues long. The V gene's germline CDR1 is LGHNT and CDR2 FRNRAP. V lost 0 bases and J 11 bases, leaving 13 bases between the germline ends. In nucleotides, the CDR3 is TGTGCTAGTGGTTTGGTGTTGGGGGCAGGTGCTTTCTTT. Translation gives CASGLVLGAGAFF.

The chain carries TRBV21-1 and TRBJ1-3. TRBV21-1 is labeled a pseudogene. CDR3 length equals 18 residues. The CDR3 sequence: CASSKDRRGPFPGNTIYF. CDR3 nucleotide sequence: TGTGCCAGCAGCAAAGACCGGCGGGGTCCTTTCCCTGGAAACACCATATATTTT.

This clone was observed a handful of times. The chain employs TRBV28 and TRBJ1-2, with 12 bases fitting TRBD1. Germline V gene data show CDR1 as MDHEN and CDR2 as SYDVKM. V shed 11 bases and J 7 bases; nucleotides not matched to a gene: 17. The CDR3 spans 16 residues. The CDR3 DNA reads as TGTGCCGGCCTCCGGAGGTCGGGACAGGGGGCAATTGGCTACACCTTC. Translation gives CAGLRRSGQGAIGYTF.

This clone was observed a few times. The J gene is TRBJ1-2, the V gene TRBV11-2; possibly TRBD1 for D (5 bases). CDR3 length: 14 residues. CDR1 SGHAT and CDR2 FQNNGV come from the germline V gene. Trimming took 0 bases from V and 11 from J, leaving 16 bases between them. CDR3 DNA: TGTGCCAGCAGCTTAGATGTCAGGGCCAGGGTATACACCTTC. Encoded protein: CASSLDVRARVYTF.

J is TRBJ2-5 and V is TRBV6-6, with 8 bases lining up with TRBD2. With 4 bases clipped from V and 0 bases from J, the junction kept 4 bases outside the gene matches. The CDR3 loop spans 15 amino acids. Germline V gives CDR1 MNHNY, CDR2 SVGAGI (reference sequence). The CDR3 nucleotides read TGTGCCAGCAGTTCGGGGGGGACCGACCAAGAGACCCAGTACTTC. Translation: CASSSGGTDQETQYF.

This clone appeared a single time. This chain connects TRBV11-1 to TRBJ2-7; 11 nucleotides line up with TRBD2. The CDR3 sequence is 14 residues long. J gave up 3 bases and V 5 bases, and 3 bases lay outside the gene matches. The germline CDR1 and CDR2 sequences are SGHAT and FQDESV (reference sequence). CDR3 coding DNA: TGTGCCAGCAGCGCCGGGACTAGCGGCTACGAGCAGTACTTC. Its protein is CASSAGTSGYEQYF.

V gene TRBV5-6 combines with J gene TRBJ2-5; 9 bases line up with TRBD1. The CDR3 is 16 amino acids. Unmatched junction bases numbered 5, after V lost 0 bases and J lost 2 bases. Germline V gene sequence: CDR1 SGHDT, CDR2 YYEEEE. The CDR3 sequence: CASSLVVTGGQETQYF. CDR3 nucleotides: TGTGCCAGCAGCTTGGTGGTGACAGGGGGACAAGAGACCCAGTACTTC.

A single count supports this clone. V gene TRBV6-1 combines with J gene TRBJ2-2, with 10 bases aligning to TRBD2. CDR1 is MNHNS and CDR2 is SASEGT in the germline V gene. The CDR3 has 13 residues. V was pared by 7 bases and J by 13 bases, with 9 bases of the junction left unmatched. This CDR3 is CASTVPGLAWLFF. For the CDR3, the DNA is TGTGCCAGCACCGTTCCGGGACTAGCGTGGCTGTTTTTT.

This chain uses TRBV14 with TRBJ2-7; 8 positions agree with TRBD1. The junction had 3 bases not matched to a gene; V was cut back by 4 bases and J by 4 bases. The CDR3 totals 13 residues. Germline assignment: CDR1 SGHDN and CDR2 FVKESK. This CDR3 reads CASSPDRGYEQYF. The CDR3 DNA reads as TGTGCCAGCAGCCCTGACAGGGGTTACGAGCAGTACTTC.

This chain joins TRBV4-1 and TRBJ1-1; unclear D gene. Between the trimmed V and J ends, which lost 1 base and 1 base, there was a span of 7 bases. The CDR3 is 14 amino acids. Germline V gene sequence: CDR1 MGHRA, CDR2 YSYEKL. CDR3 coding DNA: TGCGCCAGCAGCCAAGTTCCGGGGAACACTGAAGCTTTCTTT. It specifies CASSQVPGNTEAFF.

This clone has more than one count but fewer than ten. This rearrangement joins TRBV5-1 to TRBJ1-3; TRBD1 matches at 9 bases. V lost 0 bases, J lost 8 bases, and 3 bases stayed unmatched. Germline assignment: CDR1 SGHRS and CDR2 YFSETQ. This CDR3 is built from 14 residues. DNA for the CDR3: TGCGCCAGCAGCTTGGACAGGGGGCCGGACACCATATATTTT. Its translation: CASSLDRGPDTIYF.

This clone has a handful of counts. The J gene is TRBJ1-4, the V gene TRBV30; no clear D gene. CDR1 and CDR2 (germline): GTSNPN, SVGIG (reference sequence). Trimming left V 3 bases short and J 7 bases short, with 9 bases between. The length of the CDR3 is 12 residues. CDR3 region: CAWRQRGEKLFF. The CDR3 DNA reads TGTGCCTGGAGACAGCGGGGTGAAAAACTGTTTTTT.

The chain uses TRBV6-1 and TRBJ2-7, with D maybe TRBD2 (5 bases). CDR1 is MNHNS, CDR2 SASEGT, per germline. This CDR3 is 12 amino acids long. Trimming left V 5 bases short and J 6 bases short, with 11 bases between. The CDR3 sequence is CASSPWRFEQYF. DNA of the CDR3: TGTGCCAGCAGTCCTTGGAGGTTCGAGCAGTACTTC.

The rearrangement joins TRBV19 to TRBJ2-7; tentative D call: TRBD1 (6 bases). Trimming left V 1 base short and J 4 bases short, with 17 bases between. Germline CDR1 reads LNHDA; CDR2 reads SQIVND (reference sequence). The CDR3 extends over 16 amino acids. The CDR3: CASSIGGQRYQYEQYF. The CDR3 DNA reads TGTGCCAGTAGTATAGGAGGACAGCGCTATCAATACGAGCAGTACTTC. Full variable domain (remainder filled in from reference TRBV19 and TRBJ2-7): DGGITQSPKYLFRKEGQNVTLSCEQNLNHDAMYWYRQDPGQGLRLIYYSQIVNDFQKGDIAEGYSVSREKKESFPLTVTSAQKNPTAFYLCASSIGGQRYQYEQYFGPGTRLTVT.

The genes are TRBV7-2 and TRBJ1-3; 7 positions match TRBD1. Germline CDR1 reads SGHTA; CDR2 reads FQGNSA. Losses at the gene ends were 5 bases for V and 7 bases for J; bases not matched to a gene: 5. This CDR3 comprises 13 residues. CDR3 region: CASSLTGSNTIYF. The DNA for the CDR3 is TGTGCCAGCAGCCTGACAGGGTCCAACACCATATATTTT. The full variable domain, rest sourced from reference TRBV7-2 and TRBJ1-3, is GAGVSQSPSNKVTEKGKDVELRCDPISGHTALYWYRQSLGQGLEFLIYFQGNSAPDKSGLPSDRFSAERTGGSVSTLTIQRTQQEDSAVYLCASSLTGSNTIYFGEGSWLTVV.

The chain recombines TRBV5-1 with TRBJ2-5; 12 bases line up with TRBD2. This CDR3 spans 18 amino acids. Losses at the gene ends were 4 bases for V and 5 bases for J; bases not matched to a gene: 15. From germline, CDR1 is SGHRS and CDR2 YFSETQ. For the CDR3, the DNA is TGCGCCAGCAGCACCCGACTAGCGGGGGAACTTCTAGGGGAGACCCAGTACTTC. It is translated as CASSTRLAGELLGETQYF.

Concerning this clone itself: The junction differs from germline at one of its ends, possibly a read error. The chain combines TRBV11-2 with TRBJ2-1, with D possibly TRBD1 on 5 matching bases. CDR1 and CDR2 (germline): SGHAT, FQNNGV. The CDR3 spans 16 residues. CDR3 sequence: CASSLAGSGSYNEQFF. In DNA form, the CDR3 reads TGTGCCAGCAGTTTAGCCGGGTCAGGGTCCTACAATGAGCAGTTCTTC.

For the CDR3, the DNA is TGCGCCAGCAGCCAAGGATCAGGGGGCGCGTACGAGCAGTACTTC. It codes for CASSQGSGGAYEQYF. The chain combines TRBV4-3 with TRBJ2-7; 8 bases line up with TRBD1. CDR1 and CDR2 from the germline V gene are LGHNA and YSLEER. The V gene end was trimmed by 1 base and the J gene end by 4 bases; junction bases not matched to a gene: 6. The CDR3 is 15 residues long.

Comment on this clone: Its ends do not fully match the called genes, so a read error is possible. The chain is built from TRBV25-1 and TRBJ2-3, with D unclear. The CDR3 contains 13 residues. Germline assignment: CDR1 MGHDK and CDR2 SYGVNS. This CDR3 reads CASSDDITNTQYF. The DNA for the CDR3 is TGTGCCAGCAGTGATGACATCACAAATACGCAGTATTTT. Full variable domain (missing parts from reference TRBV25-1 and TRBJ2-3): EADIYQTPRYLVIGTGKKITLECSQTMGHDKMYWYQQDPGMELHLIHYSYGVNSTEKGDLSSESTVSRIRTEHFPLTLESARPSHTSQYLCASSDDITNTQYFGPGTRLTVL.

DNA of the CDR3: TGCGCCAGCAGCTCTACTACGATCATGACAGATACGCAGTATTTT. It is translated as CASSSTTIMTDTQYF. V gene TRBV5-1 combines with J gene TRBJ2-3, with unresolved D. Trimming shortened V by 3 bases and J by 3 bases, and 14 bases separated the two germline ends. Germline loops: CDR1 SGHRS, CDR2 YFSETQ. CDR3 size: 15 residues.

The J gene is TRBJ2-3, the V gene TRBV10-3, with D possibly being TRBD2 (6 bases). V gave up 7 bases and J gave up 0 bases, with 8 bases separating them. Germline-derived CDR1 and CDR2 are ENHRY and SYGVKD. CDR3 length: 13 amino acids. The CDR3 spells CAITAGSTDTQYF. The CDR3 coding sequence is TGTGCCATCACGGCGGGAAGCACAGATACGCAGTATTTT.

This clone was observed a handful of times. V usage is TRBV19 and J usage is TRBJ1-4; D is unclear. Per germline, CDR1 LNHDA and CDR2 SQIVND (reference sequence). V lost 9 bases and J lost 4, with 33 bases in between. CDR3 length equals 20 residues. The CDR3 is CASLPAAARMTIAINEKLFF. In DNA, the CDR3 is TGTGCCAGCCTACCGGCGGCAGCTAGGATGACGATCGCTATTAATGAAAAACTGTTTTTT.